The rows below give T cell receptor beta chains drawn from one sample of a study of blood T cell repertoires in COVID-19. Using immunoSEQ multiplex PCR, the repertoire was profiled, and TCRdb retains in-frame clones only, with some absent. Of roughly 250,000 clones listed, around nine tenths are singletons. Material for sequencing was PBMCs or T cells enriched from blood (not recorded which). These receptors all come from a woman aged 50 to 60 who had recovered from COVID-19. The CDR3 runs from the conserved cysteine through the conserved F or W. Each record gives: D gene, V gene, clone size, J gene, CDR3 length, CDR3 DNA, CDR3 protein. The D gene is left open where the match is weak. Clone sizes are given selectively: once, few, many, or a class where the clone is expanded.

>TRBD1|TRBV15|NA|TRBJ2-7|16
TGTGCCACCAGCAGGGGGGGGACAGGGACCTCCTACGAGCAGTACTTC
CATSRGGTGTSYEQYF
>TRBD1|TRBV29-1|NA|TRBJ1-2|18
TGCAGCGTTGAAAGGGAATCAAGGGGACAGGGGTTCGGGCATGGCTACACCTTC
CSVERESRGQGFGHGYTF
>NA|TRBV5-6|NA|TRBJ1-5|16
TGTGCCAGCAGCTTCGGATCAGGGGAAAGAAATCAGCCCCAGCATTTT
CASSFGSGERNQPQHF
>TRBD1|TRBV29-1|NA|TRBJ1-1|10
TGCAGCGCTGGACAGGGTGAAGCTTTCTTT
CSAGQGEAFF
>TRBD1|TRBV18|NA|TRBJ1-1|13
TGTGCCAGCTCACGAGGACAGGGCACTGAAGCTTTCTTT
CASSRGQGTEAFF
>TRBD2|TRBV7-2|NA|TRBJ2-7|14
TGTGCCAGCAGCCCTCCTAGCGGAGACTACGAGCAGTACTTC
CASSPPSGDYEQYF
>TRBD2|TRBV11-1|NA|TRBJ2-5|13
TGTGCCAGCAGCGATCAGCGGGAGAAGACCCAGTACTTC
CASSDQREKTQYF
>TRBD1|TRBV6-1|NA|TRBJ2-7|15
TGTGCCAGCAGTGAAGGACAGGGGCTTATCTACGAGCAGTACTTC
CASSEGQGLIYEQYF
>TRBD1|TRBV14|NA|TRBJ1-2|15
TGTGCCAGCAGCCCGACTAGACAGGGACACTATGGCTACACCTTC
CASSPTRQGHYGYTF
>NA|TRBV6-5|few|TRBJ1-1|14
TGTGCCACCCAGGGAGGGGAGGTTTCCACTGAAGCTTTCTTT
CATQGGEVSTEAFF
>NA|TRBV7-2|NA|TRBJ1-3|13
TGTGCCAGCAGCTCGGACACGGGAAACACCATATATTTT
CASSSDTGNTIYF
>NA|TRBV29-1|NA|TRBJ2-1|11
TGCAGCGTTGGGTCGGGTGATGAGCAGTTCTTC
CSVGSGDEQFF
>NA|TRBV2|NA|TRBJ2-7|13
TGTGCCAGCATGGAGGGGCCCTTAGTTGAGCAGTACTTC
CASMEGPLVEQYF
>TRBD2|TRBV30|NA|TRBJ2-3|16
TGTGCCTGGAGGCGCAAAGGCGGGGGTGGAAGTAATACGCAGTATTTT
CAWRRKGGGGSNTQYF
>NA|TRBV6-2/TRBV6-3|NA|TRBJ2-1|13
TGTGCCAGCAGTGGCAGGGGCGGCAATGAGCAGTTCTTC
CASSGRGGNEQFF
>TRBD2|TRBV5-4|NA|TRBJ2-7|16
TGTGCCAGCAGCTCTGGGGGACTAGCGGGGCTCCACGAGCAGTACTTC
CASSSGGLAGLHEQYF
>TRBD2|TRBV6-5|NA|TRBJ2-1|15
TGTGCCAGCAGGAGGACTAGCGGGAGCTACAATGAGCAGTTCTTC
CASRRTSGSYNEQFF
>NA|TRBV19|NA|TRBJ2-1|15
TGTGCCGCGAGAAAATCCCCAAGCTCCTACAATGAGCAGTTCTTC
CAARKSPSSYNEQFF
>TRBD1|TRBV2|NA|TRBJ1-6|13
TGTGCCAGCCCAAAGGGGGCGGATTCACCCCTCCACTTT
CASPKGADSPLHF
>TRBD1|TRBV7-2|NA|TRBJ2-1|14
TGTGCCAGCGGTCGGGACAGGGGTGACCATGAGCAGTTCTTC
CASGRDRGDHEQFF
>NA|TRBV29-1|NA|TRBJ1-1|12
TGCAGCGTTGAACAGGGGTGGACTGAAGCTTTCTTT
CSVEQGWTEAFF
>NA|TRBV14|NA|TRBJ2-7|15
TGTGCCAGCAGCCAAGATAGGAGTCCGGCCTACGAGCAGTACTTC
CASSQDRSPAYEQYF
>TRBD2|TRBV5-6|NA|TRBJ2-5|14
TGTGCCAGCGGGGGACTAGCGGAACAAGAGACCCAGTACTTC
CASGGLAEQETQYF
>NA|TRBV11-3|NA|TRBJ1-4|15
TGTGCCAGCAGCTCAGAGTCGTGGCCTAATGAAAAACTGTTTTTT
CASSSESWPNEKLFF
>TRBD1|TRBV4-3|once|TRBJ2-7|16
TGCGCCAGCAGCCAAGGAGGGACAGGGGGCGGCTACGAGCAGTACTTC
CASSQGGTGGGYEQYF
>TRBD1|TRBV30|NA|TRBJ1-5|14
TGTGCCTGGAGTGAGGGACAGGGGGAACAGCCCCAGCATTTT
CAWSEGQGEQPQHF
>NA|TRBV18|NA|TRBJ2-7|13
TGTGCCAGCTCACCAGGGAGCTCCTACGAGCAGTACTTC
CASSPGSSYEQYF
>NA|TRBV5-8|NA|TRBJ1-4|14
TGTGCCAGCAGCTCCACTTCAACTAATGAAAAACTGTTTTTT
CASSSTSTNEKLFF
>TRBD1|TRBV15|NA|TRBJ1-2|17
TGTGCCACCAGCAGAGGCGGCACTCGGACAGGGCACTATGGCTACACCTTC
CATSRGGTRTGHYGYTF
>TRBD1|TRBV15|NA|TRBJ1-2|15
TGTGCCACCAGCAGACGGCTGGACAGGGGAGGTGGCTACACCTTC
CATSRRLDRGGGYTF
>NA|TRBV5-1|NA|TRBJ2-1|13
TGCGCCAGCAGCTTGGCGGGAGTAAATGAGCAGTTCTTC
CASSLAGVNEQFF
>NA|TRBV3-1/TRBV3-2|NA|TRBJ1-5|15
TGTGCCAGCAGCCAAGCATTCGGTAGCAATCAGCCCCAGCATTTT
CASSQAFGSNQPQHF
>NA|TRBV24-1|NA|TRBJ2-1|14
TGTGCCACCAGGGGGGGACGAGGTAACAATGAGCAGTTCTTC
CATRGGRGNNEQFF
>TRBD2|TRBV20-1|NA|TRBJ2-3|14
TGCAGTGCTAGTGTAGCGGGAGACCCCGATACGCAGTATTTT
CSASVAGDPDTQYF
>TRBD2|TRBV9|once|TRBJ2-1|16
TGTGCCAGCAGCGCGGCCGGACTAGCGGGAGTTAATGAGCAGTTCTTC
CASSAAGLAGVNEQFF
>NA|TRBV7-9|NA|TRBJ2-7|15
TGTGCCAGCAGCTTACAACAGGGAGGGGACTACGAGCAGTACTTC
CASSLQQGGDYEQYF
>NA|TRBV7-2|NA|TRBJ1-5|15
TGTGCCAGCAGCTTCTCCGGGTCCAACAATCAGCCCCAGCATTTT
CASSFSGSNNQPQHF
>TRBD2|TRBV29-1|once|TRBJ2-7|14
TGCAGCGCAATTACTAGCGGGAGGGGAAGCGAGCAGTACTTC
CSAITSGRGSEQYF
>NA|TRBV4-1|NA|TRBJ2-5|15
TGCGCCAGCAGCCAGCAAACAGGGTTCCCAGAGACCCAGTACTTC
CASSQQTGFPETQYF
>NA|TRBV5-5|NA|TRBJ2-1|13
TGTGCCAGCAGCCCCGGACAGATCAATGAGCAGTTCTTC
CASSPGQINEQFF
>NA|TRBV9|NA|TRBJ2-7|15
TGTGCCAGCAGCGTAGAGGGTCTCACTGGGAGCGAGCAGTACTTC
CASSVEGLTGSEQYF
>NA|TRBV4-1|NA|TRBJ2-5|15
TGCGCCAGCAGCCAAGACTCCCGAGGGTTGGAGACCCAGTACTTC
CASSQDSRGLETQYF
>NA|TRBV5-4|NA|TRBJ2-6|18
TGTGCCAGCAGCTTGATCGACAGGTACCCCTCTGGGGCCAACGTCCTGACTTTC
CASSLIDRYPSGANVLTF
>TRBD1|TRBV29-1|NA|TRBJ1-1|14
TGCAGCGTTGCTACGGGGACAGCGAACACTGAAGCTTTCTTT
CSVATGTANTEAFF
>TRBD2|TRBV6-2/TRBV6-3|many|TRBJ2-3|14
TGTGCCAGCAGTGGTAGCGGGAGCACAGATACGCAGTATTTT
CASSGSGSTDTQYF
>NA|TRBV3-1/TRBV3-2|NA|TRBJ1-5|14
TGTGCCAGCAGCCAAATTCCGGGCAATCAGCCCCAGCATTTT
CASSQIPGNQPQHF
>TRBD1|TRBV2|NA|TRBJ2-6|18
TGTGCCAGCAGGGAAGGGCAGGGGGCTTTTAGTGGGGCCAACGTCCTGACTTTC
CASREGQGAFSGANVLTF
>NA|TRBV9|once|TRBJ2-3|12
TGTGCCAGCAGCGAGAGAGAGGGTACGCAGTATTTT
CASSEREGTQYF
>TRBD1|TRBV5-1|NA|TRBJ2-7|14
TGCGCCAGCAGCCGCGGGACAGGGAGCTACGAGCAGTACTTC
CASSRGTGSYEQYF
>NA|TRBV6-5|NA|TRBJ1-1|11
TGTGCCAGCAGTCGAGACACTGAAGCTTTCTTT
CASSRDTEAFF
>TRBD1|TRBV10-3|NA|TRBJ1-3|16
TGTGCCATCAGTGGGGCCGGGACAGGCTCTGGAAACACCATATATTTT
CAISGAGTGSGNTIYF
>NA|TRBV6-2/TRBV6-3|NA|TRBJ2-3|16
TGTGCCAGCAGTTCCAGGGGGGCCCCCCCCACAGATACGCAGTATTTT
CASSSRGAPPTDTQYF
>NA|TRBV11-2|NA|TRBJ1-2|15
TGTGCCAGCAGCCAGGGGTGGGGGCCCGGGATGGGCTACACCTTC
CASSQGWGPGMGYTF
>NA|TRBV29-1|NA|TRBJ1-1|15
TGCAGCGTTGAAAGGTTTGCAGGTATGAACACTGAAGCTTTCTTT
CSVERFAGMNTEAFF